What follows is one T cell receptor delta chain and its context. TCRdb called clones anew from the reads with CATT. Here the sample spans around 4,800 delta-chain clones, more than 30% being singletons. The data stem from a study of gamma-delta chains in newborns, infants, children. Study-level information: Microbial exposure reportedly drives polyclonal innate γδ T cell expansion after birth.

Trimming removed 9 bases from V and 0 bases from J; junction bases left unmatched: 29. This CDR3 is 22 amino acids long. Germline CDR1 TSWWSYY, CDR2 QGS. The J gene is TRDJ1, the V gene TRDV1, with 9 bases lining up with TRDD2. Sequencing was done on a sample of blood. The origin of this receptor is a child who received the measles vaccine. The CDR3 DNA is TGTGCTCTCTACCGATCGGCCTTCCTACGTGGTTGGGGGACCGAATACACCGATAAACTCATCTTT. It yields the protein CALYRSAFLRGWGTEYTDKLIF.